A selection of T cell receptor beta chains follows, all from one sample in a study of cytomegalovirus exposure and HLA in healthy donors. Libraries were prepared by immunoSEQ multiplex PCR; TCRdb keeps only in-frame clonotypes and omits some of them. In the table there are approximately 130,000 clones, 70% to 85% of which are singletons. Sequenced sample: PBMCs. The source of these receptors is a woman in her sixties in good health and CMV-seropositive. Both conserved end residues are part of each CDR3. D genes are given only for firm matches. Clone size is stated in some rows and not others, as once, few, many or a class when expanded.

TRBV6-1	TRBJ2-2	TRBD1	NA	CASNIEGAGGELFF	TGTGCCAGCAACATTGAGGGGGCGGGCGGGGAGCTGTTTTTT
TRBV19	TRBJ1-2	NA	NA	CASAGGRVDYGYTF	TGTGCCAGTGCCGGGGGAAGGGTTGACTATGGCTACACCTTC
TRBV5-6	TRBJ1-6	NA	NA	CASSIGGMNSPLHF	TGTGCCAGCAGCATAGGGGGTATGAATTCACCCCTCCACTTT
TRBV25-1	TRBJ1-5	TRBD1	once	CASSDRQGNQPQHF	TGTGCCAGCAGTGACCGACAGGGAAATCAGCCCCAGCATTTT
TRBV5-1	TRBJ1-4	TRBD1	once	CASSSGQGYEKLFF	TGCGCCAGCAGCTCCGGACAGGGTTATGAAAAACTGTTTTTT
TRBV5-1	TRBJ1-2	NA	NA	CASSPTAPPNYGYTF	TGCGCCAGCAGCCCGACAGCGCCCCCTAACTATGGCTACACCTTC
TRBV9	TRBJ2-5	NA	NA	CASSGGGPKTQYF	TGTGCCAGCAGCGGGGGGGGGCCGAAGACCCAGTACTTC
TRBV5-1	TRBJ2-7	TRBD1	NA	CASSIAGTGAYEQYF	TGCGCCAGCAGCATCGCCGGGACAGGGGCCTACGAGCAGTACTTC
TRBV9	TRBJ1-1	NA	NA	CASSPSGTEAFF	TGTGCCAGCAGCCCTTCCGGGACTGAAGCTTTCTTT
TRBV9	TRBJ1-2	NA	NA	CASSPRESYGYTF	TGTGCCAGCAGCCCACGAGAGTCCTATGGCTACACCTTC
TRBV19	TRBJ2-5	TRBD2	NA	CASSIGLAGAETQYF	TGTGCCAGTAGTATTGGGCTAGCGGGGGCGGAGACCCAGTACTTC
TRBV7-9	TRBJ2-3	NA	few	CASSLVPRTTDTQYF	TGTGCCAGCAGCTTAGTCCCTAGAACCACAGATACGCAGTATTTT
TRBV6-6	TRBJ2-1	NA	few	CASSLNNEQFF	TGTGCCAGCAGCCTAAACAATGAGCAGTTCTTC
TRBV29-1	TRBJ1-1	NA	NA	CSASAGLLRSAFF	TGCAGCGCTTCGGCCGGACTCCTAAGGAGTGCTTTCTTT
TRBV13	TRBJ2-5	NA	NA	CASSLGQEGTQYF	TGTGCCAGCAGCCTCGGACAGGAGGGGACCCAGTACTTC
TRBV7-8	TRBJ2-3	NA	NA	CASSQTGSGADTQYF	TGTGCCAGCAGCCAAACAGGGTCCGGGGCGGATACGCAGTATTTT
TRBV25-1	TRBJ2-2	NA	NA	CASSEGGLENTGELFF	TGTGCCAGCAGTGAAGGAGGACTCGAGAACACCGGGGAGCTGTTTTTT
TRBV27	TRBJ1-4	NA	NA	CASSPSRLSGGGLFF	TGTGCCAGCAGTCCTTCACGTCTGAGTGGCGGGGGACTGTTTTTT
TRBV6-1	TRBJ2-7	TRBD1	NA	CASSEFGQGAGEQYF	TGTGCCAGCAGTGAATTTGGACAGGGGGCAGGGGAGCAGTACTTC
TRBV5-1	TRBJ2-3	NA	NA	CASSLTEVHTDTQYF	TGCGCCAGCAGCCTGACAGAGGTCCACACAGATACGCAGTATTTT
TRBV5-1	TRBJ1-3	NA	NA	CASSPGGGAGNTIYF	TGCGCCAGCAGCCCCGGGGGAGGCGCAGGAAACACCATATATTTT
TRBV7-3	TRBJ2-1	TRBD2	NA	CASSLAGGPAYNEQFF	TGTGCCAGCAGCCTAGCGGGGGGGCCGGCCTACAATGAGCAGTTCTTC
TRBV7-8	TRBJ1-5	NA	NA	CASSLDQGQQPQHF	TGTGCCAGCAGCTTAGACCAGGGCCAACAGCCCCAGCATTTT
TRBV29-1	TRBJ1-4	TRBD1	NA	CSVGTGGYEKLFF	TGCAGCGTAGGGACAGGGGGATACGAAAAACTGTTTTTT
TRBV18	TRBJ1-1	NA	NA	CASSPKQVGNTEAFF	TGTGCCAGCTCACCAAAACAGGTGGGAAACACTGAAGCTTTCTTT
TRBV9	TRBJ2-3	NA	NA	CASSVGGRGSTDTQYF	TGTGCCAGCAGCGTAGGGGGGCGGGGGTCCACAGATACGCAGTATTTT
TRBV4-2	TRBJ2-3	TRBD2	NA	CASSQVSQASGYTDTQYF	TGTGCCAGCAGCCAAGTATCCCAGGCTAGCGGCTACACAGATACGCAGTATTTT
TRBV30	TRBJ1-2	NA	NA	CAPQGGYTF	TGTGCTCCCCAGGGCGGCTACACCTTC
TRBV6-5	TRBJ1-5	NA	NA	CASRARRNQPQHF	TGTGCCAGCAGGGCCCGGAGGAATCAGCCCCAGCATTTT
TRBV28	TRBJ2-7	TRBD2	NA	CASSLAGGREQYF	TGTGCCAGCAGTCTAGCGGGGGGGCGCGAGCAGTACTTC
TRBV15	TRBJ2-7	TRBD1	NA	CATSRVRDRVTEQYF	TGTGCCACCAGCAGAGTTAGGGACAGGGTGACCGAGCAGTACTTC
TRBV5-1	TRBJ2-1	TRBD1	NA	CASSLVGQEYNEQFF	TGCGCCAGCAGCTTAGTGGGACAGGAGTACAATGAGCAGTTCTTC
TRBV18	TRBJ2-7	TRBD1	NA	CASSRDRAPEQYF	TGTGCCAGCTCCCGGGACAGGGCCCCCGAGCAGTACTTC
TRBV19	TRBJ2-5	NA	NA	CASSIGGRKETQYF	TGTGCCAGTAGTATAGGGGGGCGGAAAGAGACCCAGTACTTC
TRBV10-1	TRBJ1-2	NA	NA	CASRYPRTAYGYTF	TGCGCCAGCAGATACCCAAGGACAGCTTATGGCTACACCTTC
TRBV29-1	TRBJ1-1	TRBD1	NA	CSVEGGQGATEAFF	TGCAGCGTTGAAGGTGGGCAGGGGGCAACTGAAGCTTTCTTT
TRBV7-2	TRBJ1-5	NA	NA	CASSLGQGSNQPQHF	TGTGCCAGCAGCTTAGGCCAGGGGAGCAATCAGCCCCAGCATTTT
TRBV5-1	TRBJ1-1	NA	NA	CASSLGSSRGMGAFF	TGCGCCAGCAGCTTGGGCTCCTCTAGGGGGATGGGAGCTTTCTTT
TRBV2	TRBJ1-5	NA	NA	CASREGLGHQPQHF	TGTGCCAGCAGGGAAGGACTGGGGCATCAGCCCCAGCATTTT
TRBV7-3	TRBJ1-6	TRBD1	few	CASSLGQENSPLHF	TGTGCCAGCAGCTTGGGACAGGAGAATTCACCCCTCCACTTT
TRBV18	TRBJ1-4	NA	NA	CASSSLTGSNEKLFF	TGTGCCAGCTCATCACTTACAGGGAGTAATGAAAAACTGTTTTTT
TRBV15	TRBJ2-7	TRBD1	NA	CATSRDLTGQGTYEQYF	TGTGCCACCAGCAGAGACCTGACTGGACAGGGTACCTACGAGCAGTACTTC
TRBV6-5	TRBJ2-5	NA	NA	CASSYSSAGGTQYF	TGTGCCAGCAGTTACTCCTCCGCAGGTGGGACCCAGTACTTC
TRBV7-2	TRBJ1-1	NA	NA	CASSLNKNTEAFF	TGTGCCAGCAGCTTAAACAAGAACACTGAAGCTTTCTTT
TRBV6-4	TRBJ1-6	NA	NA	CASSEPPGDGNSPLHF	TGTGCCAGCAGTGAACCCCCAGGGGACGGGAATTCACCCCTCCACTTT
TRBV13	TRBJ2-7	NA	NA	CASSSPTGTYEQYF	TGTGCCAGCAGCTCCCCGACGGGGACCTACGAGCAGTACTTC
TRBV6-6	TRBJ1-5	NA	NA	CASSYSTGVQPQHF	TGTGCCAGCAGTTACTCGACAGGTGTTCAGCCCCAGCATTTT
TRBV5-1	TRBJ1-3	TRBD1	NA	CASSLGDRTGNTIYF	TGCGCCAGCAGCTTGGGGGACAGAACTGGAAACACCATATATTTT
TRBV5-1	TRBJ2-2	NA	NA	CASSLGQGFATGELFF	TGCGCCAGCAGCTTGGGGCAGGGTTTCGCCACCGGGGAGCTGTTTTTT
TRBV7-9	TRBJ1-4	NA	NA	CASSLVGQGEGEKLFF	TGTGCCAGCAGCTTAGTCGGACAAGGGGAGGGTGAAAAACTGTTTTTT
TRBV4-1	TRBJ1-6	NA	NA	CASSQAVRRFPSGNSPLHF	TGCGCCAGCAGCCAAGCGGTGAGAAGGTTCCCATCCGGGAATTCACCCCTCCACTTT
TRBV6-1	TRBJ1-6	TRBD1	NA	CASSAGTDNSPLHF	TGTGCCAGCAGTGCCGGGACAGACAATTCACCCCTCCACTTT
TRBV5-1	TRBJ1-1	NA	NA	CASSRRENTEAFF	TGCGCCAGCAGCCGTCGGGAGAACACTGAAGCTTTCTTT
TRBV6-1	TRBJ1-2	TRBD1	NA	CASRIQGAGYGYTF	TGTGCCAGTAGAATACAGGGGGCCGGCTATGGCTACACCTTC
TRBV6-4	TRBJ2-1	NA	NA	CASSDYTGEQFF	TGTGCCAGCAGTGATTATACCGGTGAGCAGTTCTTC
TRBV7-9	TRBJ1-1	NA	NA	CASSLGGQGGRNTEAFF	TGTGCCAGCAGCTTAGGTGGGCAGGGCGGACGGAACACTGAAGCTTTCTTT
TRBV4-1	TRBJ1-1	NA	NA	CASSQVVNTEAFF	TGCGCCAGCAGCCAAGTCGTGAACACTGAAGCTTTCTTT
TRBV7-2	TRBJ1-6	NA	few	CASSLTESYNSPLHF	TGTGCCAGCAGCTTGACAGAAAGCTATAATTCACCCCTCCACTTT
TRBV9	TRBJ1-5	NA	few	CASSVTDGAGEPQHF	TGTGCCAGCAGCGTAACAGACGGCGCCGGGGAACCCCAGCATTTT
TRBV27	TRBJ2-1	TRBD2	few	CASSLSGLAGGYNEQFF	TGTGCCAGCAGTTTATCGGGACTAGCGGGGGGGTACAATGAGCAGTTCTTC